One sample yielded the 12 T cell receptor beta chains listed below, sequenced in a study of T cell repertoires in cytomegalovirus infection. TCRdb reprocessed the reads with MiXCR, giving one entry per CDR3 protein. The table records 250,000 or so distinct CDR3 sequences, roughly 9% of them present only once. Sequenced material: PBMCs. These receptors originate from a human donor in good health (CMV status not recorded). Some clones in this sample may be carry-over from other donors' samples.

This clonotype showed up just a few times. The J gene is TRBJ2-1, the V gene TRBV7-3; D may correspond to TRBD1 or TRBD2 (5 bases each). The V end was cut by 3 bases, the J end by 8 bases, with 14 bases between. CDR1 and CDR2 from the germline V gene are SGHTA and FQGTGA. The CDR3 is 14 amino acids. The CDR3 DNA reads TGTGCCAGCAGCTTTCGGGTCGGGACGGATGAGCAGTTCTTC. Translated, it gives CASSFRVGTDEQFF.

This clonotype was recorded at least ten times. The chain links TRBV7-6 to TRBJ2-6, with D unresolved. V was shortened by 5 bases and J by 0 bases, with 14 bases between the two germline ends. The CDR3 has 17 residues. Germline CDR1 and CDR2: SGHVS and FNYEAQ. CDR3 nucleotides: TGTGCCAGCAGCCCCCAGACCATGGCCTCTGGGGCCAACGTCCTGACTTTC. This codes for CASSPQTMASGANVLTF. Drawing the rest from reference TRBV7-6 and TRBJ2-6, the complete variable domain is GAGVSQSPRYKVTKRGQDVALRCDPISGHVSLYWYRQALGQGPEFLTYFNYEAQQDKSGLPNDRFSAERPEGSISTLTIQRTEQRDSAMYRCASSPQTMASGANVLTFGAGSRLTVL.

Only a few counts were recorded for this clonotype. The CDR3 reads CASKISWGETEAFF. The CDR3 DNA is TGTGCCAGCAAGATATCATGGGGGGAGACTGAAGCTTTCTTT. The chain employs TRBV7-9 and TRBJ1-1; maybe TRBD1 (5 bases). Trimming shortened V by 7 bases and J by 5 bases, and 17 bases separated the two germline ends. The length of the CDR3 is 14 residues. Germline-derived CDR1 and CDR2 are SEHNR and FQNEAQ (reference sequence).

This clonotype has a count of ten or more. This sequence joins TRBV19 and TRBJ2-2, with D perhaps matching TRBD2 (6 bases). The V gene's germline CDR1 is LNHDA and CDR2 SQIVND (reference sequence). The germline V and J ends were trimmed by 3 bases and 6 bases, with 14 bases remaining between them. This CDR3 spans 15 amino acids. The CDR3 protein is CASSISRGSAGELFF. The CDR3 nucleotides read TGTGCCAGTAGTATCTCTCGGGGGAGCGCCGGGGAGCTGTTTTTT.

This clonotype was counted ten times or more. The chain recombines TRBV7-9 with TRBJ1-6, with D perhaps TRBD1 (6 bases). The germline CDR1 and CDR2 sequences are SEHNR and FQNEAQ (reference sequence). Trimming removed 5 bases at V and 4 bases at J, with 9 bases between. The CDR3 spans 14 residues. The CDR3 nucleotides are TGTGCCAGCAGCGTCGGACAGTATAATTCACCCCTCCACTTT. Amino acids: CASSVGQYNSPLHF.

This clonotype was found a few times. This sequence joins TRBV29-1 and TRBJ1-1; D unresolved. Germline V CDR1 and CDR2: SQVTM, ANQGSEA. This CDR3 is 10 amino acids long. V dropped 7 bases and J dropped 10 bases, with 13 bases sitting between them. The CDR3 DNA sequence: TGCAGCGCCTTTGAAGATATAGCTTTCTTT. This sequence encodes CSAFEDIAFF.

Many counts were recorded for this clonotype. The V call is TRBV25-1, the J call TRBJ1-6; possibly TRBD1 for D (6 bases). The CDR3 covers 17 residues. V was clipped by 0 bases and J by 10 bases, with 19 bases between them. Germline CDR1 is MGHDK and CDR2 is SYGVNS. CDR3 DNA sequence: TGTGCCAGCAGTGAATATGCACAGGGATCCTTGTTCTCACCCCTCCACTTT. Translation: CASSEYAQGSLFSPLHF. The full variable domain, rest sourced from reference TRBV25-1 and TRBJ1-6, is EADIYQTPRYLVIGTGKKITLECSQTMGHDKMYWYQQDPGMELHLIHYSYGVNSTEKGDLSSESTVSRIRTEHFPLTLESARPSHTSQYLCASSEYAQGSLFSPLHFGNGTRLTVT.

This chain joins TRBV7-2 and TRBJ1-4; maybe TRBD1 (5 bases). Germline-derived CDR1 and CDR2 are SGHTA and FQGNSA. Trimming took off 5 bases at V and 8 bases at J, with 15 bases between the two ends. The CDR3 is 14 amino acids. The CDR3 region is CASSPGPPGEKLFF. The CDR3 DNA follows: TGTGCCAGCAGCCCGGGACCTCCCGGGGAAAAACTGTTTTTT.

This clonotype was counted ten times or more. CDR3 region: CASAQGVTNEKLFF. The CDR3, as DNA: TGTGCCAGCGCACAGGGGGTAACTAATGAAAAACTGTTTTTT. The chain recombines TRBV28 with TRBJ1-4, with TRBD1 matching 8 bases. The CDR3 is made up of 14 amino acids. CDR1 is MDHEN, CDR2 SYDVKM, per germline. V was pared by 8 bases and J by 1 base, with 3 bases of the junction left unmatched.

This clonotype was picked up many times. The J gene is TRBJ2-5, the V gene TRBV12-3 or TRBV12-4; D gene ambiguous. The CDR3 has 12 amino acids. V lost 4 bases to trimming and J lost 4 bases, with 7 bases between them. DNA for the CDR3: TGTGCCAGCAGTTATCGCGGAGAGACCCAGTACTTC. It codes for CASSYRGETQYF.

The table lists this clonotype with many counts. The V and J genes are TRBV7-2 and TRBJ2-7; D uncertain. Germline V lookup: CDR1 SGHTA, CDR2 FQGNSA. This CDR3 contains 16 residues. Trimming removed 5 bases at V and 3 bases at J, with 20 bases between. In nucleotides, the CDR3 is TGTGCCAGCAGCCCTACTACCTATGACCCCCGCTACGAGCAGTACTTC. This encodes CASSPTTYDPRYEQYF.

This clonotype was observed a few times. This rearrangement joins TRBV6-1 to TRBJ1-2, with D perhaps matching TRBD1 (6 bases). CDR1 is MNHNS and CDR2 is SASEGT in the germline V gene. This CDR3 has 15 residues. V was shortened by 5 bases and J by 6 bases, with 19 bases between the two germline ends. CDR3 loop: CASSPRGGAKDGYTF. In nucleotides, the CDR3 is TGTGCCAGCAGTCCCCGGGGGGGGGCGAAGGATGGCTACACCTTC.